This is a list of T cell receptor beta chains from one sample in a study of T cells in Graves' hyperthyroidism and ophthalmopathy. MiXCR, applied by TCRdb to the multiplex PCR reads, yields one record per CDR3 protein. The sample has roughly 380,000 distinct CDR3 sequences; about a sixth are singletons. Source material: blood. The source of these receptors is a woman in her 40s with Graves' ophthalmopathy. CDR3s include the opening cysteine and the closing phenylalanine or tryptophan. A D gene is named only where the DNA matches it firmly. Clone size appears in some rows only: once, few, many, or a class for an expanded clone.

V gene	D gene	clone size	J gene	CDR3 protein	CDR3 DNA
TRBV20-1	TRBD1	few	TRBJ1-2	CSARDPAGGSIYGYTF	TGCAGTGCTAGAGATCCAGCAGGGGGTTCGATCTATGGCTACACCTTC
TRBV6-5	-	many	TRBJ1-1	CASSYGRRYIEAFF	TGTGCCAGCAGTTACGGGAGGAGGTATATTGAAGCTTTCTTT
TRBV6-1	TRBD2	-	TRBJ2-7	CASSTQAGGYEQYF	TGTGCCAGCAGCACTCAAGCGGGAGGGTACGAGCAGTACTTC
TRBV28	-	many	TRBJ2-7	CASSLYPGADYEQYF	TGTGCCAGCAGTTTGTATCCGGGAGCCGACTACGAGCAGTACTTC
TRBV12-3/TRBV12-4	TRBD1	many	TRBJ1-2	CASSRQGRYGYTF	TGTGCCAGCAGTAGACAGGGAAGGTATGGCTACACCTTC
TRBV27	-	few	TRBJ1-2	CASSLSAGEYAYGYTF	TGTGCCAGCAGTTTATCGGCAGGGGAATACGCCTATGGCTACACCTTC
TRBV30	-	-	TRBJ2-5	CAWSVWHLGAETQYF	TGTGCCTGGAGTGTATGGCATTTGGGGGCAGAGACCCAGTACTTC
TRBV11-2	TRBD2	many	TRBJ2-2	CASSFRPSGLGNTGELFF	TGTGCCAGCAGCTTCCGACCCTCGGGACTAGGGAACACCGGGGAGCTGTTTTTT
TRBV11-2	TRBD1	many	TRBJ2-7	CASSTTGAYEQYF	TGTGCCAGCAGCACGACAGGGGCCTACGAGCAGTACTTC
TRBV6-1	TRBD2	many	TRBJ2-1	CASRETSGSYNEQFF	TGTGCCAGCAGGGAAACTAGCGGGAGTTACAATGAGCAGTTCTTC
TRBV28	-	many	TRBJ1-3	CASTPGLLGNTIYF	TGTGCCAGCACTCCCGGACTTCTTGGAAACACCATATATTTT
TRBV19	TRBD1	many	TRBJ2-7	CASSMDAGGTYEQYF	TGTGCCAGTAGTATGGACGCAGGGGGAACCTACGAGCAGTACTTC
TRBV6-1	-	many	TRBJ1-2	CASSTGIREYGYTF	TGTGCCAGCAGTACAGGGATAAGGGAATATGGCTACACCTTC
TRBV7-8	-	few	TRBJ1-1	CASGKRGWNEAFF	TGTGCCAGCGGAAAGAGGGGCTGGAATGAAGCTTTCTTT
TRBV7-8	TRBD1	many	TRBJ2-7	CASSLSQTGIYEQYF	TGTGCCAGCAGCTTAAGCCAGACAGGGATCTACGAGCAGTACTTC
TRBV6-2/TRBV6-3	TRBD1	-	TRBJ2-7	CASSPGGWTGGTYEQYF	TGTGCCAGCAGTCCGGGTGGATGGACAGGGGGGACATACGAGCAGTACTTC
TRBV12-3/TRBV12-4	-	many	TRBJ1-5	CASSLSGVDNQPQHF	TGTGCCAGCAGTTTATCAGGGGTTGACAATCAGCCCCAGCATTTT
TRBV3-1	-	many	TRBJ2-7	CASSSAGSYYEQYF	TGTGCCAGCAGCTCCGCCGGGAGTTACTACGAGCAGTACTTC
TRBV7-2	-	many	TRBJ2-5	CASSFGSRPETQYF	TGTGCCAGCAGCTTTGGGTCGAGGCCGGAGACCCAGTACTTC
TRBV19	-	many	TRBJ1-3	CASIRPNRLAGNTIYF	TGTGCCAGTATCCGCCCCAACAGGTTAGCTGGAAACACCATATATTTT
TRBV20-1	-	-	TRBJ1-1	CRAWEAFF	TGCAGGGCTTGGGAAGCTTTCTTT
TRBV28	TRBD1	few	TRBJ2-7	CASSLPGTGGLDEQYF	TGTGCCAGCAGTTTGCCCGGGACAGGGGGCTTGGACGAGCAGTACTTC
TRBV4-1	TRBD2	few	TRBJ2-2	CASGPGVAGGLVTGELFF	TGCGCCAGCGGCCCCGGAGTAGCGGGAGGGTTGGTCACCGGGGAGCTGTTTTTT
TRBV19	-	-	TRBJ1-1	CVSRQRNTEAFF	TGTGTCAGTCGTCAGAGGAACACTGAAGCTTTCTTT
TRBV7-2	-	many	TRBJ1-1	CASSPLPRDTEAFF	TGTGCCAGCAGCCCGCTTCCCAGAGATACTGAAGCTTTCTTT
TRBV27	-	-	TRBJ2-7	CASSFGSSGAYEQSF	TGTGCCAGCAGTTTCGGGAGTAGCGGAGCCTACGAGCAGTCCTTC
TRBV6-1	TRBD2	many	TRBJ2-7	CASSEVAGDYEQYF	TGTGCCAGCAGTGAAGTAGCGGGAGACTACGAGCAGTACTTC
TRBV27	TRBD1	many	TRBJ1-2	CASRSTGTYYGYTF	TGTGCCAGCAGGTCGACAGGGACCTACTATGGCTACACCTTC
TRBV6-1	-	many	TRBJ1-5	CASKQGSQPQHF	TGTGCCAGCAAACAGGGATCACAGCCCCAGCATTTT
TRBV28	-	many	TRBJ2-2	CASSLFTDSNTGELFF	TGTGCCAGCAGTTTATTTACGGATTCGAACACCGGGGAGCTGTTTTTT
TRBV28	TRBD1	many	TRBJ2-5	CASRQTGEETQYF	TGTGCCAGCAGGCAAACAGGGGAAGAGACCCAGTACTTC
TRBV11-2	TRBD2	-	TRBJ2-5	CASSLGTSGQETQCF	TGTGCCAGCAGCTTGGGGACTAGCGGCCAAGAGACCCAGTGCTTC
TRBV5-1	TRBD1	many	TRBJ2-7	CASSLVRGQGNYEQYF	TGCGCCAGCAGCTTGGTTCGCGGACAGGGAAACTACGAGCAGTACTTC
TRBV29-1	TRBD2	many	TRBJ2-7	CSVLSSGRYEQYF	TGCAGCGTTCTCTCTAGCGGGAGGTACGAGCAGTACTTC
TRBV6-2/TRBV6-3	TRBD2	-	TRBJ2-1	CASSHITSGSYNEQFF	TGTGCCAGCAGCCATATAACTAGCGGGAGCTACAATGAGCAGTTCTTC
TRBV15	-	many	TRBJ2-7	CATSREAGSRYEQYF	TGTGCCACCAGCAGAGAGGCAGGGTCGAGATACGAGCAGTACTTC
TRBV5-4	-	many	TRBJ1-1	CASSLDRARTEAFF	TGTGCCAGCAGCTTGGACAGGGCGAGGACTGAAGCTTTCTTT
TRBV18	-	many	TRBJ2-2	CASSPNRVSTGELFF	TGTGCCAGCTCACCAAACAGGGTTAGCACCGGGGAGCTGTTTTTT
TRBV28	-	many	TRBJ2-2	CASSPMLVLRELFF	TGTGCCAGCAGCCCAATGCTAGTTCTTAGGGAGCTGTTTTTT
TRBV11-2	TRBD2	many	TRBJ2-2	CASSYPGLAGNTGELFF	TGTGCCAGCAGCTACCCGGGACTAGCGGGTAACACCGGGGAGCTGTTTTTT
TRBV6-5	TRBD2	many	TRBJ2-7	CASSYSASGNQYYEQYF	TGTGCCAGCAGTTACTCAGCTAGCGGGAACCAATACTACGAGCAGTACTTC
TRBV19	-	many	TRBJ2-7	CASSIRYTSYEQYF	TGTGCCAGTAGTATTCGGTACACTTCCTACGAGCAGTACTTC
TRBV4-1	TRBD2	many	TRBJ2-7	CASSQETETSASYEQYF	TGCGCCAGCAGCCAAGAAACGGAGACTAGCGCTTCCTACGAGCAGTACTTC
TRBV19	-	many	TRBJ1-1	CASSTDRGTEAFF	TGTGCCAGTAGTACGGACAGAGGCACTGAAGCTTTCTTT
TRBV6-5	-	many	TRBJ2-5	CASSYGFRETQYF	TGTGCCAGCAGTTACGGGTTTCGAGAGACCCAGTACTTC
TRBV11-2	TRBD1	many	TRBJ2-7	CASSPDRVGLYEQYF	TGTGCCAGCAGCCCGGACAGGGTGGGATTATACGAGCAGTACTTC